The present T cell receptor beta chain was sequenced within a study of blood T cell repertoires in COVID-19. Study-wide context: Sample material is recorded as cDNA or gDNA derived from T cells, B-cell-depleted T cells, or PBMCs.

TCRdb keeps only in-frame clones here, not all; method: immunoSEQ multiplex PCR. This table has 70,000 to 90,000 clones, 75% to 90% appearing once. The CDR3 totals 13 residues. V was clipped by 0 bases and J by 9 bases, with 10 bases between them. Germline CDR1 is KGHDR and CDR2 is SFDVKD. This TCR was recovered from a woman older than 75 with acute or convalescent COVID-19. The V gene is TRBV24-1, the J gene TRBJ1-2; tentative D call: TRBD1 (5 bases). Sample: peripheral blood. CDR3: CATSDLRGRSYTF. The CDR3, as DNA: TGTGCCACCAGTGATTTGAGGGGCCGGAGCTACACCTTC.